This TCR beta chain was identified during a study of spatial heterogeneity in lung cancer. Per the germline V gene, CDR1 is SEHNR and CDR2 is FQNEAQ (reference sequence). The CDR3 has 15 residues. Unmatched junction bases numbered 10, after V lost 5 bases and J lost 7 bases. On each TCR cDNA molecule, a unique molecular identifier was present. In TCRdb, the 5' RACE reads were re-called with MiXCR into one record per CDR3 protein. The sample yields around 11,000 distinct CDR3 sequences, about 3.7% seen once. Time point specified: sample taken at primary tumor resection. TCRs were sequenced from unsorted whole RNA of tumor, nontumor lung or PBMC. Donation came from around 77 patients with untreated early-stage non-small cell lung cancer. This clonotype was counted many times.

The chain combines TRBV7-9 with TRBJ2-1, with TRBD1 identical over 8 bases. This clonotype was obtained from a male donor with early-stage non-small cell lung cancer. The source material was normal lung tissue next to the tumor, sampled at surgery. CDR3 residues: CASSPQGAGANEQFF. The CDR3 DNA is TGTGCCAGCAGCCCTCAGGGGGCAGGTGCAAATGAGCAGTTCTTC.